These 20 T cell receptor beta chains originate from one sample sequenced in a study of T cell responses to AZD1222 COVID-19 vaccine. Only in-frame clones appear in the TCRdb table, and some are missing; sequencing was by immunoSEQ multiplex PCR. The profile shows 55,000 to 85,000 clones, 84% of them singletons. Sequenced here: peripheral blood, sampled on day 0 of AZD1222 vaccination. Every receptor here comes from an adult in good health.

The chain combines TRBV2 with TRBJ2-1; no firm D call. The CDR3 has 13 residues. Germline CDR1 SNHLY, CDR2 FYNNEI. V was cut by 3 bases and J by 9 bases, with 12 bases left in between. This CDR3 reads CASSEATAVEQFF. CDR3 sequence (DNA): TGTGCCAGCAGTGAGGCGACCGCTGTTGAGCAGTTCTTC.

The J gene is TRBJ1-6, the V gene TRBV6-1, with D perhaps matching TRBD1 (5 bases). The CDR3 is made up of 17 amino acids. CDR1 is MNHNS, CDR2 SASEGT, per germline. Trimming stripped 4 bases from V and 10 bases from J, with 23 bases between. CDR3 sequence (DNA): TGTGCCAGCAGTGCGAGCCGTGGCCTGGGGACTGGATCACCCCTCCACTTT. It yields the protein CASSASRGLGTGSPLHF.

V usage is TRBV5-1 and J usage is TRBJ2-2; D gene unclear. In germline, CDR1 is SGHRS, CDR2 YFSETQ. Trimming removed 3 bases from V and 5 bases from J, with 20 bases in between. CDR3 length equals 17 residues. The CDR3 sequence: CASSWAGRQRLTGELFF. CDR3 DNA sequence: TGCGCCAGCAGCTGGGCTGGCCGTCAAAGGCTAACCGGGGAGCTGTTTTTT.

The sample holds one count of this clone. The chain employs TRBV28 and TRBJ1-1; TRBD1 might be the D (6 bases). Germline values: CDR1 MDHEN, CDR2 SYDVKM. Trimming stripped 5 bases from V and 0 bases from J, with 13 bases between. The CDR3 runs to 15 residues. CDR3 sequence (DNA): TGTGCCAGCAGTGCGCGGGGGGCCCTGAACACTGAAGCTTTCTTT. Its protein product is CASSARGALNTEAFF.

This clone was observed a few times. The chain employs TRBV3-1 (or the pseudogene TRBV3-2) and TRBJ2-1, with no clear D. This CDR3 spans 15 amino acids. The germline V and J ends were trimmed by 4 bases and 0 bases, with 10 bases remaining between them. The germline V gene has CDR1 LGHDT and CDR2 YNNKEL (reference sequence). The CDR3 loop reads CASSLLTGSYNEQFF. CDR3 bases: TGTGCCAGCAGCCTCCTCACTGGCTCCTACAATGAGCAGTTCTTC.

The chain carries TRBV19 and TRBJ1-6; 8 bases align to TRBD1. The CDR3 covers 14 residues. CDR1 and CDR2 from the germline V gene are LNHDA and SQIVND (reference sequence). V was clipped by 3 bases and J by 10 bases; unmatched bases: 5. In DNA form, the CDR3 reads TGTGCCAGTAGTATCCAGGGGGCTAACTCACCCCTCCACTTT. This sequence encodes CASSIQGANSPLHF.

The J gene is TRBJ2-7, the V gene TRBV24-1; 8 bases are a match to TRBD1. V lost 6 bases and J lost 6; bases outside the gene matches: 6. This CDR3 contains 13 residues. Per germline, CDR1 KGHDR and CDR2 SFDVKD. CDR3 coding DNA: TGTGCCACCAGTACCGGGACAGGTCTCGAGCAGTACTTC. This codes for CATSTGTGLEQYF.

The chain couples TRBV5-5 to TRBJ2-2; D assignment may be TRBD1 or TRBD2 (5 bases each). CDR1 is SGHKS, CDR2 YYEKEE, per germline (reference sequence). The CDR3 loop spans 15 amino acids. Trimming removed 5 bases at V and 5 bases at J, with 16 bases between. The CDR3: CASRGAGFRTGELFF. Here the CDR3 DNA reads TGTGCCAGCAGAGGGGCGGGCTTCCGGACCGGGGAGCTGTTTTTT.

In its sample, this clone was seen a few times. V gene TRBV7-3 combines with J gene TRBJ2-7; D might be TRBD2 (7 bases). The CDR3 sequence is 15 residues long. Germline V lookup: CDR1 SGHTA, CDR2 FQGTGA. Trimming took 2 bases from V and 2 from J, leaving 13 bases between them. The CDR3 protein is CASSLWAGAPYEQYF. CDR3 sequence (DNA): TGTGCCAGCAGCTTATGGGCGGGGGCCCCCTACGAGCAGTACTTC. Drawing the rest from reference TRBV7-3 and TRBJ2-7, the complete variable domain is GAGVSQTPSNKVTEKGKYVELRCDPISGHTALYWYRQSLGQGPEFLIYFQGTGAADDSGLPNDRFFAVRPEGSVSTLKIQRTERGDSAVYLCASSLWAGAPYEQYFGPGTRLTVT.

The CDR3 coding sequence is TGTGCCACCAGCCCCCGACGGATCCCCTCTGGAAACACCATATATTTT. Translating gives CATSPRRIPSGNTIYF. This chain links TRBV15 with TRBJ1-3; D gene uncertain. Trimming pared 5 bases from V and 0 bases from J, leaving 14 bases between. The CDR3 sequence is 16 residues long. CDR1 and CDR2 from the germline V gene are LNHNV and YYDKDF (reference sequence).

The chain is built from TRBV2 and TRBJ1-6; 9 nucleotides agree with TRBD1. Germline CDR1 is SNHLY and CDR2 is FYNNEI. There are 16 residues in the CDR3. The J segment lost 7 bases and the V segment lost 6 bases, leaving 10 bases of the junction unmatched. CDR3 DNA: TGTGCCAGCAGCCATCCCGGGACAGGGACCAATTCACCCCTCCACTTT. It is translated as CASSHPGTGTNSPLHF.

This clone was detected only a few times. The chain uses TRBV28 and TRBJ1-2; D remains unclear. The CDR3 extends over 11 amino acids. With 7 bases removed from V and 2 bases from J, the gap between germline ends came to 5 bases. The germline CDR1 and CDR2 sequences are MDHEN and SYDVKM. The CDR3 is CASNSNYGYTF. The CDR3 DNA sequence: TGTGCCAGCAACAGCAACTATGGCTACACCTTC.

The chain recombines TRBV6-5 with TRBJ2-7, with D perhaps TRBD2 (6 bases). CDR1 is MNHEY, CDR2 SVGAGI, per germline. The CDR3 runs to 12 residues. The V gene lost 10 bases and the J gene lost 7 bases, with 17 bases spanning the gap. CDR3 nucleotide sequence: TGTGCCACCCAGGCTGTTCGGGGGGAGCAGTACTTC. This translates into CATQAVRGEQYF.

The J gene is TRBJ2-7, the V gene TRBV2; D gene ambiguous. This CDR3 spans 11 amino acids. Germline loops: CDR1 SNHLY, CDR2 FYNNEI. V was cut by 5 bases and J by 6 bases, with 8 bases left in between. Here the CDR3 reads CASSLLSEQYF. CDR3 DNA sequence: TGTGCCAGCAGTCTCCTAAGCGAGCAGTACTTC.

The chain has TRBV3-1 (or the pseudogene TRBV3-2) and TRBJ1-5; weak D call: TRBD1 (5 bases). This CDR3 is 17 amino acids long. V was trimmed by 2 bases and J by 6 bases, leaving 20 bases between them. Germline loops: CDR1 LGHDT, CDR2 YNNKEL (reference sequence). The CDR3 reads CASSQFNLGGVGQPQHF. The CDR3 DNA is TGTGCCAGCAGCCAATTTAACCTGGGGGGAGTAGGTCAGCCCCAGCATTTT.

This chain uses TRBV9 with TRBJ2-2, with no clear D. CDR1 and CDR2 from the germline V gene are SGDLS and YYNGEE. The V gene lost 0 bases and the J gene lost 4 bases, with 7 bases spanning the gap. CDR3 length equals 14 residues. CDR3 in amino acids: CASSVERFTGELFF. The CDR3 coding sequence is TGTGCCAGCAGCGTAGAAAGATTCACCGGGGAGCTGTTTTTT.

The rearrangement links TRBV5-1 to TRBJ1-1; 9 positions match TRBD1. CDR3 length: 13 amino acids. Germline V gene lookup returns CDR1 SGHRS and CDR2 YFSETQ. J was trimmed by 6 bases and V by 6 bases; bases with no gene match: 6. The CDR3 sequence: CASTTGQGPEAFF. The CDR3, as DNA: TGCGCCAGCACCACCGGACAGGGGCCTGAAGCTTTCTTT. Full variable domain (missing parts from reference TRBV5-1 and TRBJ1-1): KAGVTQTPRYLIKTRGQQVTLSCSPISGHRSVSWYQQTPGQGLQFLFEYFSETQRNKGNFPGRFSGRQFSNSRSEMNVSTLELGDSALYLCASTTGQGPEAFFGQGTRLTVV.

The chain links TRBV9 to TRBJ1-3; maybe TRBD1 (5 bases). The CDR3 is made up of 14 amino acids. Germline CDR1 and CDR2: SGDLS and YYNGEE. Trimming shortened V by 3 bases and J by 0 bases, and 7 bases separated the two germline ends. As DNA, the CDR3 is TGTGCCAGCAGCGCGGACAACTCTGGAAACACCATATATTTT. As protein: CASSADNSGNTIYF. Filled out from reference TRBV9 and TRBJ1-3, the complete variable domain reads DSGVTQTPKHLITATGQRVTLRCSPRSGDLSVYWYQQSLDQGLQFLIQYYNGEERAKGNILERFSAQQFPDLHSELNLSSLELGDSALYFCASSADNSGNTIYFGEGSWLTVV.

The J gene is TRBJ2-1, the V gene TRBV24-1; D might be TRBD2 (5 bases). Germline CDR1 is KGHDR and CDR2 is SFDVKD. The CDR3 spans 14 residues. V was shortened by 6 bases and J by 2 bases, with 10 bases between the two germline ends. CDR3 in DNA: TGTGCCACCAGTCTAGGGAGCACCTACAATGAGCAGTTCTTC. Protein product: CATSLGSTYNEQFF.

J is TRBJ1-5 and V is TRBV28, with a weak D call TRBD1 (5 bases). Trimming removed 8 bases at V and 3 bases at J, with 14 bases between. The germline V gene encodes CDR1 MDHEN and CDR2 SYDVKM. CDR3 size: 14 residues. CDR3 bases: TGTGCCAGCGTATCCGGGGGATACAATCAGCCCCAGCATTTT. Amino acid sequence: CASVSGGYNQPQHF.